A single sample is the source of the 14 T cell receptor beta chains below, sequenced in a study of blood T cell repertoires in COVID-19. Libraries were prepared by immunoSEQ multiplex PCR; TCRdb keeps only in-frame clonotypes and omits some of them. The profile shows 350,000 to 400,000 clones, 75% to 90% of them singletons. Material: PBMCs or T cells enriched from blood (not recorded which). These receptors were taken from a man aged 18 to 30 who had recovered from COVID-19.

The chain combines TRBV11-2 with TRBJ1-2; perhaps TRBD1 as D (5 bases). This CDR3 has 13 residues. Germline lookup yields CDR1 SGHAT and CDR2 FQNNGV. Trimming took off 1 base at V and 7 bases at J, with 10 bases between the two ends. CDR3 nucleotides: TGTGCCAGCAGCTTAGTCCCAGGGCCTGGCTACACCTTC. As protein: CASSLVPGPGYTF. The variable domain in full, completed from reference TRBV11-2 and TRBJ1-2, reads EAGVAQSPRYKIIEKRQSVAFWCNPISGHATLYWYQQILGQGPKLLIQFQNNGVVDDSQLPKDRFSAERLKGVDSTLKIQPAKLEDSAVYLCASSLVPGPGYTFGSGTRLTVV.

This clone was found once. The chain combines TRBV10-2 with TRBJ1-1; 10 bases match TRBD1. The J segment lost 2 bases and the V segment lost 5 bases, leaving 5 bases of the junction unmatched. This CDR3 is 15 amino acids long. Looked up from germline, CDR1 is WSHSY and CDR2 is SAAADI. In DNA, the CDR3 is TGCGCCAGCAGTTACAGGGACAGGGGAAACACTGAAGCTTTCTTT. Encoded protein: CASSYRDRGNTEAFF.

The chain links TRBV5-1 to TRBJ1-1; 11 bases match TRBD1. The germline V gene has CDR1 SGHRS and CDR2 YFSETQ. V shed 4 bases, J shed 0 bases, and the junction held 5 bases outside the gene matches. CDR3 length: 16 residues. DNA of the CDR3: TGCGCCAGCAGCCCGGGACAGGGGGTGGTGAACACTGAAGCTTTCTTT. Protein: CASSPGQGVVNTEAFF.

The chain uses TRBV7-9 and TRBJ1-2; D is ambiguous. V dropped 3 bases and J dropped 3 bases, with 11 bases sitting between them. The length of the CDR3 is 14 residues. CDR1 is SEHNR and CDR2 is FQNEAQ in the germline V gene (reference sequence). CDR3 bases: TGTGCCAGCAGCTTTCTCTCAGGCCACTATGGCTACACCTTC. This encodes CASSFLSGHYGYTF.

This chain links TRBV5-4 with TRBJ2-1, with 8 nucleotides matching TRBD2. CDR3 length equals 15 residues. Germline lookup yields CDR1 SGHNT and CDR2 YYREEE (reference sequence). The trim removed 4 bases at V and 2 bases at J, leaving 5 bases unmatched. CDR3 DNA sequence: TGTGCCAGCAGCCCGACTAGCGACACCTACAATGAGCAGTTCTTC. Protein sequence: CASSPTSDTYNEQFF.

This chain links TRBV5-1 with TRBJ2-1, with 12 bases matching TRBD2. The CDR3 is 16 amino acids. The V gene's germline CDR1 is SGHRS and CDR2 YFSETQ. With V trimmed by 0 bases and J by 9 bases, 7 bases remained unmatched. CDR3 bases: TGCGCCAGCAGCTTGGATTTGACTAGCGGGAGCGGTGAGCAGTTCTTC. This gives the protein CASSLDLTSGSGEQFF.

The V and J genes are TRBV6-1 and TRBJ1-2; unclear D gene. CDR3 size: 13 residues. Trimming pared 1 base from V and 4 bases from J, leaving 7 bases between. Germline lookup yields CDR1 MNHNS and CDR2 SASEGT. The CDR3 DNA follows: TGTGCCAGCAGTGAAGGTGCGATCTATGGCTACACCTTC. It encodes CASSEGAIYGYTF.

This clone was observed once. V gene TRBV28 combines with J gene TRBJ2-7, with D possibly matching TRBD1 (7 bases). Germline CDR1 reads MDHEN; CDR2 reads SYDVKM. There are 15 residues in the CDR3. V lost 6 bases to trimming and J lost 3 bases, with 18 bases between them. The CDR3 loop is CASSATGRGNYEQYF. As DNA, the CDR3 is TGTGCCAGCAGCGCGACAGGGCGGGGAAACTACGAGCAGTACTTC.

The chain links TRBV11-3 to TRBJ2-7, with a possible D match to TRBD2 (5 bases). The CDR3 length is 13 residues. The V gene lost 2 bases and the J gene lost 6 bases, with 11 bases spanning the gap. Germline lookup yields CDR1 SGHNT and CDR2 YENEEA. CDR3: CASSLNPAVEQYF. CDR3 bases: TGTGCCAGCAGCTTAAATCCAGCGGTCGAGCAGTACTTC.

This rearrangement joins TRBV14 to TRBJ2-1; 9 positions agree with TRBD2. Germline V gene sequence: CDR1 SGHDN, CDR2 FVKESK. The V gene end was trimmed by 4 bases and the J gene end by 3 bases; junction bases not matched to a gene: 10. This CDR3 region has 17 residues. For the CDR3, the DNA is TGTGCCAGCAGCCCCTTACGAGCGGGGGGCTTCTACAATGAGCAGTTCTTC. Encoded protein: CASSPLRAGGFYNEQFF.

The chain couples TRBV13 to TRBJ1-1; 7 bases are a match to TRBD1. The CDR3 has 16 residues. Germline lookup yields CDR1 PRHDT and CDR2 FYEKMQ (reference sequence). V was clipped by 5 bases and J by 2 bases; unmatched bases: 11. The CDR3 region has the DNA TGTGCCAGCAGCAACCGACAGGGTACGAGAAACACTGAAGCTTTCTTT. Its protein is CASSNRQGTRNTEAFF.

V is TRBV2 and J is TRBJ2-3; 7 positions match TRBD2. CDR1 SNHLY and CDR2 FYNNEI come from the germline V gene. CDR3 length: 16 amino acids. The junction had 9 bases not matched to a gene; V was cut back by 2 bases and J by 4 bases. As DNA, the CDR3 is TGTGCCAGCAGTGAAAATGGGGGAGGGCCGCCAGATACGCAGTATTTT. Amino acids: CASSENGGGPPDTQYF.

This chain links TRBV18 with TRBJ2-1, with D perhaps matching TRBD2 (6 bases). This CDR3 is 15 amino acids long. CDR1 and CDR2 from the germline V gene are KGHSH and LQKENI. V dropped 3 bases and J dropped 9 bases, with 18 bases sitting between them. The CDR3 DNA reads as TGTGCCAGCTCACCGGGAGACTCTCTGGGGGGTGAGCAGTTCTTC. It yields the protein CASSPGDSLGGEQFF.

The V call is TRBV5-8, the J call TRBJ2-1; 9 bases match TRBD2. Germline trimming cut 0 bases from V and 12 bases from J; bases unmatched to any gene: 10. The V gene's germline CDR1 is SGHTS and CDR2 YDEGEE. The CDR3 contains 15 residues. This CDR3 reads CASSLEGGRASGQFF. The CDR3 coding sequence is TGTGCCAGCAGCTTGGAAGGCGGGAGGGCCTCGGGGCAGTTCTTC.